A selection of T cell receptor beta chains follows, all from one sample in a study of blood T cell repertoires in COVID-19. This table comes from immunoSEQ multiplex PCR, and its TCRdb copy is limited to in-frame clones, with some not included. Altogether under 200,000 clones are present, more than 70% being singletons, with the ten largest covering 13% to 15%. Sequenced material: peripheral blood. The receptors were gathered from a man aged 18 to 30 with active or convalescent COVID-19. Both conserved end residues are part of each CDR3. A D gene is named only where the DNA matches it firmly. Size is omitted from some rows. Given values are once, few, many or a class for expanded clones.

. TRBJ2-6 TRBV5-1 TRBD1 TGCGCCAGCAGCGGGACAGGGGGCGCTGGGGCCAACGTCCTGACTTTC CASSGTGGAGANVLTF
. TRBJ1-5 TRBV3-1/TRBV3-2 . TGTGCCAGCAGCCAAGTGCTCGGGGATGGTCAGCCCCAGCATTTT CASSQVLGDGQPQHF
. TRBJ2-2 TRBV7-3 TRBD2 TGTGCCAGCAGCCCAGAATCGGGGGGAGTACCGAACACCGGGGAGCTGTTTTTT CASSPESGGVPNTGELFF
. TRBJ2-3 TRBV5-1 TRBD1 TGCGCCAGCAGCTTGCAAGGGGACAGGCCAGATACGCAGTATTTT CASSLQGDRPDTQYF
. TRBJ1-5 TRBV15 . TGTGCCACCAGCAGAGATAGAGAGGTCCTCAATCAGCCCCAGCATTTT CATSRDREVLNQPQHF
. TRBJ2-7 TRBV15 TRBD2 TGTGCCACCAGCAGAGAGACTAGCGGGAGCGGCGAGCAGTACTTC CATSRETSGSGEQYF
. TRBJ1-1 TRBV6-4 . TGTGCCAGCAGTGAGACTGTATCGACTGAAGCTTTCTTT CASSETVSTEAFF
many TRBJ2-7 TRBV28 . TGTGCCAGCAGCGTTATATCCCCAGGTCGGGGGAGGCTGTACGAGCAGTACTTC CASSVISPGRGRLYEQYF
. TRBJ1-1 TRBV2 TRBD1 TGTGCCAGCAGTGAGGGACAGTATATGACTGAAGCTTTCTTT CASSEGQYMTEAFF
. TRBJ2-3 TRBV2 . TGTGCCAACCCAGGGGATATTGGCACAGATACGCAGTATTTT CANPGDIGTDTQYF
. TRBJ1-5 TRBV4-1 . TGCGCCAGCAGCCAAGGCTTTCGACAGGAAGGGGTAGGTTGGCCCCAGCATTTT CASSQGFRQEGVGWPQHF
. TRBJ1-3 TRBV9 . TGTGCCAGCAGCGACCGACAGGAAGAGGGTTTCGGAAACACCATATATTTT CASSDRQEEGFGNTIYF
once TRBJ1-6 TRBV11-2 . TGTGCCAGCAGCTATAACCGGGGGGCCACCTCCTATAATTCACCCCTCCACTTT CASSYNRGATSYNSPLHF
. TRBJ1-4 TRBV15 TRBD1 TGTGCCACCAGCAGAGTAGGGACAGGGGGGCGTAAACTGTTTTTT CATSRVGTGGRKLFF
few TRBJ2-2 TRBV27 . TGTGCCAGCGAGGCAGCGAACACCGGGGAGCTGTTTTTT CASEAANTGELFF
once TRBJ2-4 TRBV27 . TGTGCCAGCAGTCTCTCCGGGGTAGCCAAAAACATTCAGTACTTC CASSLSGVAKNIQYF
. TRBJ1-5 TRBV9 TRBD1 TGTGCCAGCAGCGCGAATGGACAGGGCAATCAGCCCCAGCATTTT CASSANGQGNQPQHF
. TRBJ1-4 TRBV28 . TGTGCCAGCAGTAACAATGCTAATGAAAAACTGTTTTTT CASSNNANEKLFF
few TRBJ1-3 TRBV5-1 . TGCGCCAGCAGCTTGGCAGCCGGGGCTGGAAACACCATATATTTT CASSLAAGAGNTIYF
. TRBJ1-5 TRBV5-6 TRBD1 TGTGCCAGCAGCTCCTGGGACAGGGGGCATCAGCCCCAGCATTTT CASSSWDRGHQPQHF
. TRBJ2-2 TRBV4-2 . TGTGCCAGCAGCCAAGAAACTGCCGGGGAGCTGTTTTTT CASSQETAGELFF
. TRBJ1-6 TRBV6-6 . TGTGCCAGCAGCCGATCTGGACATATGAGCTCCTATAATTCACCCCTCCACTTT CASSRSGHMSSYNSPLHF
. TRBJ1-1 TRBV27 . TGTGCCAGCAGTTTATCGAGGAGGACTGAAGCTTTCTTT CASSLSRRTEAFF
. TRBJ2-7 TRBV7-9 TRBD2 TGTGCCAGCAGCCAGTACAAAACGGGACTAGCGTACGAGCAGTACTTC CASSQYKTGLAYEQYF
. TRBJ2-1 TRBV19 TRBD2 TGTGCCAGTAGATGGGCCGGGGGGAAGAGGGCCAATGAGCAGTTCTTC CASRWAGGKRANEQFF
. TRBJ2-5 TRBV3-1/TRBV3-2 TRBD1 TGTGCCAGCAGCTACTCAGGGGGCCAAGAGACCCAGTACTTC CASSYSGGQETQYF
. TRBJ1-3 TRBV28 TRBD1 TGTGCCAGCACCCCGACAGGGGCCTTCTCTGGAAACACCATATATTTT CASTPTGAFSGNTIYF
. TRBJ2-3 TRBV5-1 . TGCGCCAGCAGCTTGGATGCGCGGTCGCACGCAGATACGCAGTATTTT CASSLDARSHADTQYF